This TCR beta chain was documented in a study of T cell changes during pregnancy in multiple sclerosis. Profiling relied on immunoSEQ multiplex PCR, and the TCRdb table lists in-frame clones only, not all of them. The table shows over 75,000 clones, with around 92% occurring only once. The germline V gene has CDR1 SGDLS and CDR2 YYNGEE. This CDR3 contains 17 residues. V lost 3 bases and J lost 5; bases outside the gene matches: 8. The genes are TRBV9 and TRBJ2-1; 13 bases line up with TRBD2. This receptor was identified in a female donor with multiple sclerosis, enrolled in a pregnancy study. The starting material was peripheral blood, obtained in the first trimester of pregnancy. The CDR3 loop is CASSARGGLAGNNEQFF. The CDR3 bases are TGTGCCAGCAGCGCCCGGGGGGGACTAGCGGGAAACAATGAGCAGTTCTTC.